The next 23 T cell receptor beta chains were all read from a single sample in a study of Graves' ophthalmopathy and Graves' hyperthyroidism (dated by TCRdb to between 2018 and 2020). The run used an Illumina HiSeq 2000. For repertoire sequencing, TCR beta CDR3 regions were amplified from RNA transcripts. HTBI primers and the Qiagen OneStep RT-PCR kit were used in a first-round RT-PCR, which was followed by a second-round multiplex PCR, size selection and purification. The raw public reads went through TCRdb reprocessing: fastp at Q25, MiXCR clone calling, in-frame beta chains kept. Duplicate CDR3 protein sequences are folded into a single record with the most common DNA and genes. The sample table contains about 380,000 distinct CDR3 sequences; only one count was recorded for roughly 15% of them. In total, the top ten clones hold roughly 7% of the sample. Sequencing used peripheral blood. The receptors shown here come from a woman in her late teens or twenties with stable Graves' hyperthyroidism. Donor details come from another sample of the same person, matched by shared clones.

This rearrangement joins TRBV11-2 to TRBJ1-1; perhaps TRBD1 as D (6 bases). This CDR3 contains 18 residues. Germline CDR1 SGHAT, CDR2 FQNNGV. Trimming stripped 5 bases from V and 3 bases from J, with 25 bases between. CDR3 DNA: TGTGCCAGCAGCCCATGGGGACTAGCGGGGGGCCGGTACACTGAAGCTTTCTTT. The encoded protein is CASSPWGLAGGRYTEAFF.

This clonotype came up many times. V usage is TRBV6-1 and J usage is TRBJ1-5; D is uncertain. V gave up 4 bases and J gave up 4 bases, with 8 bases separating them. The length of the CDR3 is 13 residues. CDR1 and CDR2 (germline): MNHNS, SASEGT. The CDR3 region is CASSVNSNQPQHF. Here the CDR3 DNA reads TGTGCCAGCAGTGTGAACAGTAATCAGCCCCAGCATTTT.

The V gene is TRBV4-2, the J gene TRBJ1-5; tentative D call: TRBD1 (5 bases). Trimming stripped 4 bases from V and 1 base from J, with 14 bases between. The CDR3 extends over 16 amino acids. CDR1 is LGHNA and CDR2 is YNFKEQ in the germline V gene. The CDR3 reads CASSPGRRGSNQPQHF. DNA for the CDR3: TGTGCCAGCAGCCCTGGACGGCGGGGCAGCAATCAGCCCCAGCATTTT.

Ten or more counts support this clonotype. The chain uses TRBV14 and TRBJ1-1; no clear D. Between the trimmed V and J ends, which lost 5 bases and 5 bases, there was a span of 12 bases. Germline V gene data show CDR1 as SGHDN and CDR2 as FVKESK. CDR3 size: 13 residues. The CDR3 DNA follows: TGTGCCAGCAGCTTCCATGGTGCGACTGAAGCTTTCTTT. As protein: CASSFHGATEAFF.

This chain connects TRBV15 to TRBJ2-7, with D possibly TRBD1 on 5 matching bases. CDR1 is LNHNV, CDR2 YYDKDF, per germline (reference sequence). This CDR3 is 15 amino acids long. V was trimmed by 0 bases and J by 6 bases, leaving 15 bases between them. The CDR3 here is CATSREAGWKVEQYF. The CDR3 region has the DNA TGTGCCACCAGCAGAGAGGCAGGGTGGAAAGTCGAGCAGTACTTC.

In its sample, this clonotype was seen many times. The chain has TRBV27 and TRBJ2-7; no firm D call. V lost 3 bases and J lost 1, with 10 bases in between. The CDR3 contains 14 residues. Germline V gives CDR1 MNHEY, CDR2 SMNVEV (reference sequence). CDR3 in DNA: TGTGCCAGCAGTTTCTCGGACCGGTCCTACGAGCAGTACTTC. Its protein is CASSFSDRSYEQYF.

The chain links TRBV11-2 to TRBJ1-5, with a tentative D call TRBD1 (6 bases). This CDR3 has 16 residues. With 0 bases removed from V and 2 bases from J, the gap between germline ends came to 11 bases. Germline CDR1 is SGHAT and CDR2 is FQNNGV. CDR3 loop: CASSLDFGQRNQPQHF. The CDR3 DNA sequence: TGTGCCAGCAGCTTAGATTTCGGACAGCGCAATCAGCCCCAGCATTTT.

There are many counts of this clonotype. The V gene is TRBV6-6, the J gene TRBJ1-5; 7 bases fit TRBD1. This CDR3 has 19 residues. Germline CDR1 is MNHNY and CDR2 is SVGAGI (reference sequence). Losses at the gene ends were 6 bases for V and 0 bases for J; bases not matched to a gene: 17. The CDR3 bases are TGTGCCAGCAGCCACCGGCGTGGCTCCGGGACAGCTAGCAATCAGCCCCAGCATTTT. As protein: CASSHRRGSGTASNQPQHF.

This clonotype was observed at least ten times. CDR3 in amino acids: CASSFDPGFENTEAFF. The DNA of the CDR3 is TGTGCCAGCAGTTTTGACCCGGGATTCGAGAACACTGAAGCTTTCTTT. The genes are TRBV12-3 or TRBV12-4 and TRBJ1-1; D unclear. The CDR3 is 16 residues long. Trimming pared 3 bases from V and 1 base from J, leaving 15 bases between.

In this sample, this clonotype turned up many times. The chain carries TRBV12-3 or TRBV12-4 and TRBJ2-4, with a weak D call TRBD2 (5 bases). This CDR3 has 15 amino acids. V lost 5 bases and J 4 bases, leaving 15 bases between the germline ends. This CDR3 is CASSELGFEKNIQYF. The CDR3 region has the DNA TGTGCCAGCAGTGAACTAGGGTTTGAGAAAAACATTCAGTACTTC.

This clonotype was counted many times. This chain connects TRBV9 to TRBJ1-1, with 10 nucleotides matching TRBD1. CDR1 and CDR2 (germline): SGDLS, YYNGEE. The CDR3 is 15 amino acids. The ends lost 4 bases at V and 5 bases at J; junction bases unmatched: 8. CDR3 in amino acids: CASSPWKGQGTEAFF. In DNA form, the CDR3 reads TGTGCCAGCAGCCCCTGGAAGGGACAGGGGACTGAAGCTTTCTTT. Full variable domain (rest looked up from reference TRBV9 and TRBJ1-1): DSGVTQTPKHLITATGQRVTLRCSPRSGDLSVYWYQQSLDQGLQFLIQYYNGEERAKGNILERFSAQQFPDLHSELNLSSLELGDSALYFCASSPWKGQGTEAFFGQGTRLTVV.

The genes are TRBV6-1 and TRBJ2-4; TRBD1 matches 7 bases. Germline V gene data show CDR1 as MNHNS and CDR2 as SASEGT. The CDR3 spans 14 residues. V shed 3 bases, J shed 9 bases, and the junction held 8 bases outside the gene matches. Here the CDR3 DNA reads TGTGCCAGCAGTGATCGAGGGACAGTAGGCATTCAGTACTTC. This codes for CASSDRGTVGIQYF.

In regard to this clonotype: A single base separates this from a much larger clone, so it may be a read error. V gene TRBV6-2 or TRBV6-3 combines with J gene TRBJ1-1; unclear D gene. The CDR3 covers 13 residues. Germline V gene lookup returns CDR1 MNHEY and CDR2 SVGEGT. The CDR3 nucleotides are TGTGCCGGGTCAAAAGAAGGCGACACTGAAGCTTGCTTT. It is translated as CAGSKEGDTEACF.

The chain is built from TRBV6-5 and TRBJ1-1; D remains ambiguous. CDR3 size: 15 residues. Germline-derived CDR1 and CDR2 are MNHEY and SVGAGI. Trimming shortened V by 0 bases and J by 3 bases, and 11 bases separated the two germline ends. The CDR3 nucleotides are TGTGCCAGCAGTTACTCGAAGGGTGGGCACACTGAAGCTTTCTTT. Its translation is CASSYSKGGHTEAFF.

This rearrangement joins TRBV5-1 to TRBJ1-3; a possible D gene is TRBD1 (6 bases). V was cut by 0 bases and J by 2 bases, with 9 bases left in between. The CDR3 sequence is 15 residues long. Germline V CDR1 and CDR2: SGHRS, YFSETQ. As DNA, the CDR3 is TGCGCCAGCAGCTTGGCGACAGGACCTGGAAACACCATATATTTT. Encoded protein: CASSLATGPGNTIYF. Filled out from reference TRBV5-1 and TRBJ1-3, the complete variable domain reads KAGVTQTPRYLIKTRGQQVTLSCSPISGHRSVSWYQQTPGQGLQFLFEYFSETQRNKGNFPGRFSGRQFSNSRSEMNVSTLELGDSALYLCASSLATGPGNTIYFGEGSWLTVV.

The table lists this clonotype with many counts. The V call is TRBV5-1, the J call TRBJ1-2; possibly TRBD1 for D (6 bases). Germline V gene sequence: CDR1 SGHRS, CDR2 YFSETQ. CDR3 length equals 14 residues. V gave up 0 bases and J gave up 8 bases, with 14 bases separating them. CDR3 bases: TGCGCCAGCAGCTTGGGACCCCAGGGGAGCGGCTACACCTTC. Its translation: CASSLGPQGSGYTF.

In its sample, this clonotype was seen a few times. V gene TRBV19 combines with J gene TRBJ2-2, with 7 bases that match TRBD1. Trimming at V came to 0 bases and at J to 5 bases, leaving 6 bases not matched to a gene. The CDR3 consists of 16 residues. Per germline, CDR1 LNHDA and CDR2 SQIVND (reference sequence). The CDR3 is CASSIEDRPGTGELFF. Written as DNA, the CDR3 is TGTGCCAGTAGTATAGAGGACAGGCCGGGGACCGGGGAGCTGTTTTTT. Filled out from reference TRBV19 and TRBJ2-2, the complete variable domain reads DGGITQSPKYLFRKEGQNVTLSCEQNLNHDAMYWYRQDPGQGLRLIYYSQIVNDFQKGDIAEGYSVSREKKESFPLTVTSAQKNPTAFYLCASSIEDRPGTGELFFGEGSRLTVL.

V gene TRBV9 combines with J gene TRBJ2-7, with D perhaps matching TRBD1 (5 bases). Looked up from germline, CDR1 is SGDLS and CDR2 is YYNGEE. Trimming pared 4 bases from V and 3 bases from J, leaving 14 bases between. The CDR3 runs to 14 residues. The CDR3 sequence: CASSPDIGNYEQYF. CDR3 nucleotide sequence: TGTGCCAGCAGCCCGGACATAGGTAACTACGAGCAGTACTTC. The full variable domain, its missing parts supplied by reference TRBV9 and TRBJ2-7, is DSGVTQTPKHLITATGQRVTLRCSPRSGDLSVYWYQQSLDQGLQFLIQYYNGEERAKGNILERFSAQQFPDLHSELNLSSLELGDSALYFCASSPDIGNYEQYFGPGTRLTVT.

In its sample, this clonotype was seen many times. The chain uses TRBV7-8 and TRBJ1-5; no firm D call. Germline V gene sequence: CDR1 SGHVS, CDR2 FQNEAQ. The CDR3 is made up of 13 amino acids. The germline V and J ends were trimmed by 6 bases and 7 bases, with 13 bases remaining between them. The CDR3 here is CASRPDILQPQHF. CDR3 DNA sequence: TGTGCCAGCAGACCCGACATCTTGCAGCCCCAGCATTTT. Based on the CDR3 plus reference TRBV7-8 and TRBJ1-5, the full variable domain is GAGVSQSPRYKVAKRGQDVALRCDPISGHVSLFWYQQALGQGPEFLTYFQNEAQLDKSGLPSDRFFAERPEGSVSTLKIQRTQQEDSAVYLCASRPDILQPQHFGDGTRLSIL.

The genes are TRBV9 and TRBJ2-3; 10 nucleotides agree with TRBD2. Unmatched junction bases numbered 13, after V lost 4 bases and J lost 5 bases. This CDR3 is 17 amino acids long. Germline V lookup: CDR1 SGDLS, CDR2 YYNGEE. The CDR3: CASSPEDSGGSVDTQYF. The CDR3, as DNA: TGTGCCAGCAGCCCAGAAGATAGCGGGGGGAGTGTAGATACGCAGTATTTT.

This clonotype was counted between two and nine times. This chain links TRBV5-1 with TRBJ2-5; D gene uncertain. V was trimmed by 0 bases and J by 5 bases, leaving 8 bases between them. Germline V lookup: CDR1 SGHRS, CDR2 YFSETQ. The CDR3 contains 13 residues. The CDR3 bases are TGCGCCAGCAGCTTGGAAGTCCGGGAGACCCAGTACTTC. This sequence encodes CASSLEVRETQYF.

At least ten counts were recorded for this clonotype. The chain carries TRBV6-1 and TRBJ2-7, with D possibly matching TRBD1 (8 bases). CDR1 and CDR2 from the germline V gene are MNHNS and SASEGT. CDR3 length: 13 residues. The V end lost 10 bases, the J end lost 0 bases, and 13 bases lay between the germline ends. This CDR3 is CANRGDYSYEQYF. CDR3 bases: TGTGCCAACAGGGGGGACTACTCCTACGAGCAGTACTTC.

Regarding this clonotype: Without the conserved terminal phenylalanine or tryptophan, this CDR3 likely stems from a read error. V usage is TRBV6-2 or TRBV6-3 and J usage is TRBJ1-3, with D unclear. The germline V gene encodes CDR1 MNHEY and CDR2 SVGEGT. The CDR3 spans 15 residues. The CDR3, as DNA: TGTGCCAGCAGCTACTCGGGGAGGGTTGGAAACACCATATATGTT. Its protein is CASSYSGRVGNTIYV.